Presented here are 30 T cell receptor beta chains from one specimen sequenced in a study of blood T cell repertoires in COVID-19. Method: immunoSEQ multiplex PCR; TCRdb's copy keeps in-frame clones and lacks some. The sample records 200,000 to 300,000 clones, approximately 90% being singletons. Material: peripheral blood. Receptor source: a man aged 18 to 35 with active or convalescent COVID-19.

This clone was observed a few times. The chain joins TRBV9 to TRBJ1-4, with 7 bases identical to TRBD1. The CDR3 runs to 14 residues. J lost 8 bases, V lost 0 bases, and 4 bases had no gene match. The V gene's germline CDR1 is SGDLS and CDR2 YYNGEE. CDR3 loop: CASSVVPRGEKLFF. The DNA of the CDR3 is TGTGCCAGCAGCGTAGTTCCCAGGGGGGAAAAACTGTTTTTT.

The V and J genes are TRBV19 and TRBJ1-4, with 8 nucleotides matching TRBD1. The CDR3 sequence is 15 residues long. The germline CDR1 and CDR2 sequences are LNHDA and SQIVND (reference sequence). V was pared by 5 bases and J by 8 bases, with 10 bases of the junction left unmatched. This chain's CDR3 is CASSALGQGQEKLFF. The CDR3 DNA follows: TGTGCCAGTAGTGCCCTCGGACAGGGTCAGGAAAAACTGTTTTTT.

This clone showed up just once. V gene TRBV5-1 combines with J gene TRBJ1-1, with 7 bases matching TRBD1. The CDR3 length is 16 residues. J lost 0 bases, V lost 3 bases, and 8 bases had no gene match. Germline lookup yields CDR1 SGHRS and CDR2 YFSETQ. The CDR3 nucleotides are TGCGCCAGCAGCTCTTTTACACAGGGGATGAACACTGAAGCTTTCTTT. It yields the protein CASSSFTQGMNTEAFF.

This sequence joins TRBV11-3 and TRBJ2-7, with 7 bases aligning to TRBD2. The CDR3 loop spans 13 amino acids. The germline CDR1 and CDR2 sequences are SGHNT and YENEEA. V lost 6 bases and J lost 3; bases outside the gene matches: 5. This CDR3 is CASSQGLYYEQYF. CDR3 coding DNA: TGTGCCAGCAGTCAGGGACTATACTACGAGCAGTACTTC.

The chain links TRBV5-1 to TRBJ1-2; a weak D match, TRBD1 (5 bases). The V gene's germline CDR1 is SGHRS and CDR2 YFSETQ. With 0 bases removed from V and 1 base from J, the gap between germline ends came to 13 bases. This CDR3 is built from 16 residues. The DNA of the CDR3 is TGCGCCAGCAGCTTGGAATCGGGGGAGGTTAACTATGGCTACACCTTC. Translating it yields CASSLESGEVNYGYTF.

V is TRBV19 and J is TRBJ1-5, with TRBD1 as a possible D gene (6 bases). CDR3 length: 16 residues. The V end was cut by 6 bases, the J end by 4 bases, with 19 bases between. The germline V gene has CDR1 LNHDA and CDR2 SQIVND (reference sequence). Here the CDR3 DNA reads TGTGCCAGTAGCTCGGGGGGCCGCAGTAATAATCAGCCCCAGCATTTT. It is translated as CASSSGGRSNNQPQHF.

The chain uses TRBV7-3 and TRBJ1-3; D not resolved. Germline CDR1 and CDR2: SGHTA and FQGTGA. Trimming removed 1 base from V and 0 bases from J, with 16 bases in between. CDR3 length equals 18 residues. The DNA for the CDR3 is TGTGCCAGCAGCTTAATTTCCCAAATGACAACCTCTGGAAACACCATATATTTT. This translates into CASSLISQMTTSGNTIYF. Full variable domain (missing parts from reference TRBV7-3 and TRBJ1-3): GAGVSQTPSNKVTEKGKYVELRCDPISGHTALYWYRQSLGQGPEFLIYFQGTGAADDSGLPNDRFFAVRPEGSVSTLKIQRTERGDSAVYLCASSLISQMTTSGNTIYFGEGSWLTVV.

This clone was observed a few times. CDR3 in DNA: TGTGCCAGCAGCTCACCGGGACAGGGTTACGAGCAGTACTTC. This translates into CASSSPGQGYEQYF. The rearrangement joins TRBV7-9 to TRBJ2-7; TRBD1 matches 9 bases. V was clipped by 4 bases and J by 4 bases; unmatched bases: 5. There are 14 residues in the CDR3. Germline V gene data show CDR1 as SEHNR and CDR2 as FQNEAQ (reference sequence).

The genes are TRBV3-1 (or the pseudogene TRBV3-2) and TRBJ1-5; 10 bases line up with TRBD1. Germline CDR1 is LGHDT and CDR2 is YNNKEL (reference sequence). The length of the CDR3 is 20 residues. Trimming removed 2 bases from V and 0 bases from J; junction bases left unmatched: 13. CDR3 in amino acids: CASSQLWGQGSRFSNQPQHF. The CDR3 DNA reads as TGTGCCAGCAGCCAATTGTGGGGACAGGGGTCCCGCTTTAGCAATCAGCCCCAGCATTTT.

This clone was counted a single time. The chain uses TRBV18 and TRBJ2-6; 13 bases are shared with TRBD2. Germline V lookup: CDR1 KGHSH, CDR2 LQKENI. The junction had 5 bases not matched to a gene; V was cut back by 4 bases and J by 2 bases. CDR3 size: 18 residues. The CDR3 loop reads CASSLGLAGDPGANVLTF. CDR3 nucleotide sequence: TGTGCCAGCTCACTAGGACTAGCGGGGGACCCTGGGGCCAACGTCCTGACTTTC.

The V and J genes are TRBV19 and TRBJ1-2; D perhaps matches TRBD1 (5 bases). The CDR3 spans 12 residues. Trimming took off 7 bases at V and 7 bases at J, with 13 bases between the two ends. Germline CDR1 is LNHDA and CDR2 is SQIVND (reference sequence). This CDR3 reads CASKRGGGGYTF. The DNA of the CDR3 is TGTGCCAGTAAGAGGGGAGGAGGTGGCTACACCTTC.

The chain couples TRBV28 to TRBJ1-1; possible D gene TRBD1, 5 bases. Between the trimmed V and J ends, which lost 8 bases and 7 bases, there was a span of 17 bases. CDR1 and CDR2 from the germline V gene are MDHEN and SYDVKM. This CDR3 spans 13 amino acids. Here the CDR3 DNA reads TGTGCCAGCTGCCGACAGCGCGTGCTTGAAGCTTTCTTT. Its protein product is CASCRQRVLEAFF.

The rearrangement joins TRBV7-2 to TRBJ2-7; 11 positions match TRBD2. This CDR3 is 17 amino acids long. CDR1 SGHTA and CDR2 FQGNSA come from the germline V gene. With 5 bases clipped from V and 6 bases from J, the junction kept 15 bases outside the gene matches. CDR3 region: CASSTTHLAGGGSEQYF. The CDR3 nucleotides are TGTGCCAGCAGCACCACCCATTTAGCGGGAGGGGGCAGCGAGCAGTACTTC.

This sequence joins TRBV5-1 and TRBJ1-2; D gene unclear. This CDR3 has 14 amino acids. Germline V CDR1 and CDR2: SGHRS, YFSETQ. Between the trimmed V and J ends, which lost 1 base and 6 bases, there was a span of 13 bases. The CDR3 DNA sequence: TGCGCCAGCAGCTTGTGGGAGACTTATGATGGCTACACCTTC. This sequence encodes CASSLWETYDGYTF.

The chain is built from TRBV4-3 and TRBJ2-7; possible D gene TRBD1, 5 bases. CDR3 length: 15 residues. Germline assignment: CDR1 LGHNA and CDR2 YSLEER. V lost 1 base, J lost 2 bases, and 12 bases lay in between. CDR3 residues: CASSQAGMGTYEQYF. CDR3 DNA: TGCGCCAGCAGCCAAGCAGGGATGGGAACCTACGAGCAGTACTTC.

The V and J genes are TRBV28 and TRBJ2-7, with TRBD2 as a possible D gene (7 bases). Trimming left V 7 bases short and J 7 bases short, with 17 bases between. The CDR3 spans 13 residues. Germline assignment: CDR1 MDHEN and CDR2 SYDVKM. CDR3 coding DNA: TGTGCCAGCAACCCCGCGGGGGCTTGGGAGCAGTACTTC. Amino acids: CASNPAGAWEQYF.

The V call is TRBV5-1, the J call TRBJ2-3; possibly TRBD1 for D (6 bases). V was trimmed by 0 bases and J by 2 bases, leaving 10 bases between them. Looked up from germline, CDR1 is SGHRS and CDR2 is YFSETQ. The CDR3 sequence is 15 residues long. Here the CDR3 reads CASSLGQGHTDTQYF. In DNA, the CDR3 is TGCGCCAGCAGCTTGGGGCAGGGACACACAGATACGCAGTATTTT. The whole variable domain, remainder taken from reference TRBV5-1 and TRBJ2-3, is KAGVTQTPRYLIKTRGQQVTLSCSPISGHRSVSWYQQTPGQGLQFLFEYFSETQRNKGNFPGRFSGRQFSNSRSEMNVSTLELGDSALYLCASSLGQGHTDTQYFGPGTRLTVL.

The chain couples TRBV30 to TRBJ2-1, with a tentative D call TRBD2 (6 bases). The V end was cut by 0 bases, the J end by 2 bases, with 8 bases between. From germline, CDR1 is GTSNPN and CDR2 SVGIG (reference sequence). The CDR3 is 14 amino acids. This CDR3 reads CAWSVGLPYNEQFF. DNA of the CDR3: TGTGCCTGGAGTGTCGGACTACCCTACAATGAGCAGTTCTTC.

The chain combines TRBV11-2 with TRBJ1-2; D may be TRBD1 (6 bases). Germline V lookup: CDR1 SGHAT, CDR2 FQNNGV. The length of the CDR3 is 15 residues. Trimming pared 3 bases from V and 7 bases from J, leaving 18 bases between. In DNA, the CDR3 is TGTGCCAGCAGCTTTCTCCCCCCAGGGGCGCGTGGCTACACCTTC. Encoded protein: CASSFLPPGARGYTF.

This sequence joins TRBV30 and TRBJ1-4; unclear D gene. CDR1 is GTSNPN and CDR2 is SVGIG in the germline V gene (reference sequence). This CDR3 has 16 residues. The V gene lost 2 bases and the J gene lost 4 bases, with 17 bases spanning the gap. CDR3 sequence: CAWSFRVRRSNEKLFF. CDR3 DNA: TGTGCCTGGAGTTTCCGGGTCCGGCGGAGTAATGAAAAACTGTTTTTT.

V usage is TRBV30 and J usage is TRBJ2-5, with 12 positions matching TRBD2. The CDR3 totals 14 residues. CDR1 and CDR2 from the germline V gene are GTSNPN and SVGIG (reference sequence). V shed 8 bases and J 0 bases; nucleotides not matched to a gene: 4. The CDR3 sequence: CASTSGGYQETQYF. For the CDR3, the DNA is TGTGCCAGCACTAGCGGGGGGTACCAAGAGACCCAGTACTTC.

The rearrangement uses TRBV4-3 and TRBJ2-4; a possible D gene is TRBD2 (5 bases). This CDR3 is built from 17 residues. The V and J ends lost 0 bases and 0 bases respectively, with 12 bases between them. Germline lookup yields CDR1 LGHNA and CDR2 YSLEER. The DNA for the CDR3 is TGCGCCAGCAGCCAAGATCCATCCGGACTAGCCAAAAACATTCAGTACTTC. It specifies CASSQDPSGLAKNIQYF.

V and J are TRBV7-3 and TRBJ2-3; 10 bases agree with TRBD2. CDR1 is SGHTA and CDR2 is FQGTGA in the germline V gene. This CDR3 has 17 residues. The trim removed 5 bases at V and 3 bases at J, leaving 11 bases unmatched. Here the CDR3 reads CASSAGSGGAGTDTQYF. For the CDR3, the DNA is TGTGCCAGCAGCGCCGGGAGCGGGGGGGCAGGGACAGATACGCAGTATTTT.

The J gene is TRBJ1-1, the V gene TRBV28, with 7 bases fitting TRBD1. Trimming removed 5 bases from V and 0 bases from J; junction bases left unmatched: 6. The CDR3 has 15 residues. Germline assignment: CDR1 MDHEN and CDR2 SYDVKM. The CDR3 DNA follows: TGTGCCAGCAGTCCCCTCGGACAGGTGAACACTGAAGCTTTCTTT. This encodes CASSPLGQVNTEAFF.

CDR3 nucleotide sequence: TGTGCCAGCAGCCGAAGGGGTTCCTATAATTCACCCCTCCACTTT. Its protein product is CASSRRGSYNSPLHF. This chain uses TRBV14 with TRBJ1-6, with D maybe TRBD1 (5 bases). The CDR3 is 15 residues long. Trimming pared 4 bases from V and 1 base from J, leaving 8 bases between. The V gene's germline CDR1 is SGHDN and CDR2 FVKESK.

This clone was seen a few times. The V call is TRBV7-8, the J call TRBJ2-2; D call uncertain. The CDR3 loop spans 15 amino acids. Trimming took off 1 base at V and 0 bases at J, with 6 bases between the two ends. The germline CDR1 and CDR2 sequences are SGHVS and FQNEAQ. This CDR3 is CASSLVPSNTGELFF. DNA for the CDR3: TGTGCCAGCAGCTTAGTCCCGTCGAACACCGGGGAGCTGTTTTTT.

This clone has only one observation. The chain links TRBV6-6 to TRBJ2-7; D is uncertain. V lost 2 bases and J lost 6, with 11 bases in between. Looked up from germline, CDR1 is MNHNY and CDR2 is SVGAGI (reference sequence). This CDR3 has 13 residues. CDR3 loop: CASSYTFGGEQYF. For the CDR3, the DNA is TGTGCCAGCAGTTACACTTTCGGTGGCGAGCAGTACTTC.

This chain joins TRBV2 and TRBJ1-1, with 7 bases identical to TRBD1. Germline CDR1 and CDR2: SNHLY and FYNNEI. The CDR3 extends over 14 amino acids. J lost 3 bases, V lost 8 bases, and 9 bases had no gene match. CDR3 DNA: TGTGCCAGCCCTACCTTACAGGGGCACACTGAAGCTTTCTTT. Translation: CASPTLQGHTEAFF.

A single count supports this clone. The chain carries TRBV4-1 and TRBJ2-7, with D tentatively TRBD1 (6 bases). Germline CDR1 reads MGHRA; CDR2 reads YSYEKL. V was shortened by 0 bases and J by 5 bases, with 14 bases between the two germline ends. CDR3 length: 15 amino acids. The CDR3 is CASSQDSEQGDEQYF. CDR3 DNA: TGCGCCAGCAGCCAAGATAGTGAACAGGGAGACGAGCAGTACTTC.

V gene TRBV7-2 combines with J gene TRBJ1-2; D may be TRBD1 (6 bases). The CDR3 consists of 18 residues. V was clipped by 0 bases and J by 6 bases, with 23 bases between them. Germline V gene lookup returns CDR1 SGHTA and CDR2 FQGNSA. Here the CDR3 reads CASSLARDIVSGVDGYTF. Written as DNA, the CDR3 is TGTGCCAGCAGCTTAGCTCGGGACATCGTGAGTGGAGTCGATGGCTACACCTTC.